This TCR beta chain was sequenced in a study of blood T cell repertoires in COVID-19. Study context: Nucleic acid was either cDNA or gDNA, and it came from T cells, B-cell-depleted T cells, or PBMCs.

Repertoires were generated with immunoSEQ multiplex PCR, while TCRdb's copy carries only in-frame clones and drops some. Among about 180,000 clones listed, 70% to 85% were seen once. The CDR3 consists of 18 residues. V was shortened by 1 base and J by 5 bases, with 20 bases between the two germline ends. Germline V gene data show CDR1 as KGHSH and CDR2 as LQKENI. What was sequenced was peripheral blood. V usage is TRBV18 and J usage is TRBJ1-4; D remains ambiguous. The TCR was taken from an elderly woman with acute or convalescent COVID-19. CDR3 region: CASSPLAPLSRANEKLFF. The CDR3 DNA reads TGTGCCAGCTCACCACTGGCCCCGCTATCGAGGGCGAATGAAAAACTGTTTTTT.